The clone carrying this TCR beta chain was seen ten or more times. Its target is not known. The data are from a study of T-cell reconstitution after alpha-beta-depleted transplantation in children. Study-level results: Reports say that about two months after transplant, the alpha-beta T cells came out of several hundred graft clones that had expanded. It was surviving recipient T cells and thymic progenitors that gave some patients high TCRbeta diversity at day 60. Diversity and T-cell counts at one year after transplant derived mostly from new T cells.

Between the trimmed V and J ends, which lost 1 base and 4 bases, there was a span of 10 bases. CDR1 is MGHRA and CDR2 is YSYEKL in the germline V gene. This CDR3 is built from 14 residues. Using unique molecular identifiers, the investigators prepared the TCRbeta library. TCRdb analysed the PCR reads with MiXCR anew, one entry per CDR3 protein. The sample gives over 450,000 distinct CDR3 sequences, about 10% of which show up once; approximately 2% is in the top ten. This chain links TRBV4-1 with TRBJ2-5; tentatively, D is TRBD1 (5 bases). This TCR was recovered from a child aged 2-15 years with inherited bone marrow failure, due to receive a stem cell transplant. Here the sequenced sample was PBMCs, taken before TCRalphabeta/CD19-depleted stem cell transplant. The DNA of the CDR3 is TGCGCCAGCAGCCAAGGTCCCGACAGAGAGACCCAGTACTTC. It yields the protein CASSQGPDRETQYF.